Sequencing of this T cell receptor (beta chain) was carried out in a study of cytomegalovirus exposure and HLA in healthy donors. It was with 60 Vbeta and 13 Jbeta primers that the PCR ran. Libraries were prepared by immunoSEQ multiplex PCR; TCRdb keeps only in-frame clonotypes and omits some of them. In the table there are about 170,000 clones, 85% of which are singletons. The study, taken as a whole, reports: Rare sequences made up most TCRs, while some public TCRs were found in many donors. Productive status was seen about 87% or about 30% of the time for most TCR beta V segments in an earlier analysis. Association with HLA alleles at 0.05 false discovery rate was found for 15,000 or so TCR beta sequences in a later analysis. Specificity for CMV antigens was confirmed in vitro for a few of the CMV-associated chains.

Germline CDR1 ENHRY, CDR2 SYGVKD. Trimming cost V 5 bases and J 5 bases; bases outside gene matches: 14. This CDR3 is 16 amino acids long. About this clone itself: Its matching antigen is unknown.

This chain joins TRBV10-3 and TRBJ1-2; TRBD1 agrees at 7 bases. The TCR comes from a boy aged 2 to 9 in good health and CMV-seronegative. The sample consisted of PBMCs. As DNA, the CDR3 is TGTGCCATCAGTAAAGGGACAGACAGTAACTTGTATGGCTACACCTTC. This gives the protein CAISKGTDSNLYGYTF.